This section outlines one TCR beta chain sequence together with its context. Its specificity is not known. This specimen comes from a study of T cells in Graves' hyperthyroidism and ophthalmopathy. Study-wide results and caveats: Most thyroid clonotypes expanded above 0.001 were also detected in blood. Ophthalmopathy was predicted by the model a median of about 6.7 months ahead of onset. Using 13 V-J features, a model discriminated ophthalmopathy from stable hyperthyroidism.

Reasons for excluding patients were uncontrolled infection, other autoimmune disease, pregnancy or lactation. TCR beta CDR3 regions were amplified from RNA. The TCR CDR3 first-round RT-PCR relied on the HTBI primer set. From the multiplex PCR reads, TCRdb called clonotypes with MiXCR, one entry per CDR3 protein. The table lists about 660,000 distinct CDR3 sequences, 40% to 55% of them singletons. The receptor was isolated from an adult man with Graves' disease, either hyperthyroidism or ophthalmopathy (not recorded which). The specimen was peripheral blood or thyroid tissue (not recorded which).

CDR3 sequence: CASSASGGTEAFF. The CDR3 bases are TGTGCCAGCAGTGCGTCAGGGGGCACTGAAGCTTTCTTT. The gene calls are TRBV25-1 and TRBJ1-1; 7 nucleotides agree with TRBD1. CDR1 is MGHDK and CDR2 is SYGVNS in the germline V gene. V gave up 4 bases and J gave up 4 bases; unmatched junction bases: 3. CDR3 length equals 13 residues. Full variable domain (missing parts from reference TRBV25-1 and TRBJ1-1): EADIYQTPRYLVIGTGKKITLECSQTMGHDKMYWYQQDPGMELHLIHYSYGVNSTEKGDLSSESTVSRIRTEHFPLTLESARPSHTSQYLCASSASGGTEAFFGQGTRLTVV.